This entry lists 27 T cell receptor beta chains sequenced from one sample in a study of T cells in Graves' hyperthyroidism and ophthalmopathy (dated by TCRdb to the late 2010s). Libraries were made using multiplex PCR. The sequencer listed for this sample is Illumina HiSeq 2000. Amplification of TCR beta CDR3 regions was carried out from RNA transcripts. The TCR CDR3 was subjected to a first round of RT-PCR using the HTBI primer set and the Qiagen OneStep RT-PCR kit. TCRdb cleaned the public reads at Q25 with fastp, built clones with MiXCR and kept in-frame beta chains. Rows are combined by CDR3 protein, so each entry shows the most common genes and DNA. The sample yields more than 500,000 distinct CDR3 sequences; about 16% were counted once. 29% of the sample goes to the ten largest clones. The specimen sequenced was blood. The receptors originated from a woman under 40 with Graves' ophthalmopathy.

The chain links TRBV4-2 to TRBJ2-1; 8 bases fit TRBD2. Losses at the gene ends were 4 bases for V and 8 bases for J; bases not matched to a gene: 10. Germline V gene data show CDR1 as LGHNA and CDR2 as YNFKEQ. The CDR3 runs 15 residues. The CDR3 DNA follows: TGTGCCAGCAGCCCAGAAGCGGGAGTCGGCCATGAGCAGTTCTTC. It translates to CASSPEAGVGHEQFF.

In this sample, this clonotype turned up many times. This chain connects TRBV30 to TRBJ2-3, with TRBD2 identical over 8 bases. CDR1 is GTSNPN and CDR2 is SVGIG in the germline V gene (reference sequence). The CDR3 loop spans 12 amino acids. Trimming took 4 bases from V and 5 from J; bases not matched to a gene: 2. Here the CDR3 DNA reads TGTGCCTGGAACCTAGCGGGAGATACGCAGTATTTT. Translation gives CAWNLAGDTQYF.

The chain uses TRBV7-9 and TRBJ2-1; 8 nucleotides match TRBD2. The junction had 7 bases not matched to a gene; V was cut back by 4 bases and J by 2 bases. Germline lookup yields CDR1 SEHNR and CDR2 FQNEAQ (reference sequence). CDR3 length: 16 amino acids. For the CDR3, the DNA is TGTGCCAGCAGCTCCGGACTAGCCATAGCCTACAATGAGCAGTTCTTC. It encodes CASSSGLAIAYNEQFF.

This clonotype was found many times. The V gene is TRBV28, the J gene TRBJ1-5, with 8 bases that match TRBD1. Germline CDR1 and CDR2: MDHEN and SYDVKM. V lost 7 bases, J lost 9 bases, and 14 bases stayed unmatched. The CDR3 spans 15 residues. CDR3 loop: CASTRGRQGSGPQHF. CDR3 DNA sequence: TGTGCCAGCACCAGAGGCCGACAGGGGTCGGGGCCCCAGCATTTT.

A word on this clonotype: Its ends do not fully match the called genes, so a read error is possible. The chain couples TRBV3-1 to TRBJ2-1; 11 nucleotides line up with TRBD2. There are 15 residues in the CDR3. Germline V gene data show CDR1 as LGHDT and CDR2 as YNNKEL (reference sequence). The CDR3 reads CASSQVPSGRYEQFF. The CDR3 nucleotides are TGCGCCAGCAGCCAAGTACCTAGCGGGAGGTACGAGCAGTTCTTC.

Here the CDR3 DNA reads TGCAGCGTTGCCGGGGATGGGATCGCCGAGCAGTACTTC. Translated, it gives CSVAGDGIAEQYF. V and J are TRBV29-1 and TRBJ2-7; possible D gene TRBD2, 5 bases. The germline V and J ends were trimmed by 4 bases and 6 bases, with 16 bases remaining between them. The CDR3 spans 13 residues. Germline V gene sequence: CDR1 SQVTM, CDR2 ANQGSEA.

This clonotype was found many times. The chain recombines TRBV30 with TRBJ1-2, with TRBD1 matching 7 bases. CDR3 length: 12 residues. Germline V gives CDR1 GTSNPN, CDR2 SVGIG (reference sequence). With V trimmed by 8 bases and J by 5 bases, 8 bases remained unmatched. The DNA of the CDR3 is TGTGCCCGAGGGACAGAAAATTATGGCTACACCTTC. Residues: CARGTENYGYTF.

V and J are TRBV4-2 and TRBJ2-5; D is possibly TRBD1 (5 bases). Trimming cost V 1 base and J 13 bases, with 22 bases left between them. The CDR3 is 15 amino acids. Germline CDR1 is LGHNA and CDR2 is YNFKEQ. This CDR3 reads CASSQAIISAQDLYF. CDR3 DNA: TGTGCCAGCAGCCAAGCGATCATCAGCGCACAGGATTTGTACTTC.

In this sample, this clonotype turned up many times. The CDR3 region is CASSPSRGRESEQFF. The CDR3 DNA reads TGTGCCAGCAGCCCCTCACGAGGACGGGAGAGTGAGCAGTTCTTC. This sequence joins TRBV11-3 and TRBJ2-1; the D gene is possibly TRBD2 (6 bases). The CDR3 totals 15 residues. V shed 5 bases and J shed 9 bases, with 20 bases lying between them. Germline V gene sequence: CDR1 SGHNT, CDR2 YENEEA.

In its sample, this clonotype was seen many times. The V and J genes are TRBV6-2 or TRBV6-3 and TRBJ1-5; 10 nucleotides align to TRBD1. V trimming: 2 bases; J trimming: 3 bases; junction bases outside the gene matches: 10. The V gene's germline CDR1 is MNHEY and CDR2 SVGEGT. The CDR3 has 18 amino acids. The CDR3 is CASSYGDWDRGFNQPQHF. CDR3 coding DNA: TGTGCCAGCAGTTACGGGGACTGGGACAGGGGATTCAATCAGCCCCAGCATTTT.

This clonotype was recorded only once. The junction departs from the called germline gene at one end, perhaps through a read error. The V call is TRBV7-2, the J call TRBJ2-5; D is unclear. Per the germline V gene, CDR1 is SGHTA and CDR2 is FQGNSA. The CDR3 contains 15 residues. The CDR3 DNA reads as TGTGCCAGCAGCCCCAAACGGCAGATACAAGGGACCCAGTACTTC. Protein: CASSPKRQIQGTQYF.

Ten or more counts support this clonotype. J is TRBJ1-2 and V is TRBV3-1; D is ambiguous. CDR3 length: 16 amino acids. CDR1 and CDR2 from the germline V gene are LGHDT and YNNKEL (reference sequence). V shed 0 bases and J shed 3 bases, with 14 bases lying between them. CDR3 sequence reads: CASSQDVVGLDYGYTF. CDR3 in DNA: TGTGCCAGCAGCCAAGATGTGGTAGGGTTGGACTATGGCTACACCTTC. The whole variable domain, remainder taken from reference TRBV3-1 and TRBJ1-2, is DTAVSQTPKYLVTQMGNDKSIKCEQNLGHDTMYWYKQDSKKFLKIMFSYNNKELIINETVPNRFSPKSPDKAHLNLHINSLELGDSAVYFCASSQDVVGLDYGYTFGSGTRLTVV.

This sequence joins TRBV20-1 and TRBJ2-5; tentative D call: TRBD2 (6 bases). The V end lost 4 bases, the J end lost 2 bases, and 11 bases lay between the germline ends. The CDR3 runs to 13 residues. The germline CDR1 and CDR2 sequences are DFQATT and SNEGSKA (reference sequence). CDR3 loop: CSATTRGQETQYF. CDR3 DNA: TGCAGTGCTACCACACGGGGGCAAGAGACCCAGTACTTC.

This clonotype was counted many times. This chain connects TRBV3-1 to TRBJ2-1; D possibly corresponds to TRBD1 (5 bases). Germline-derived CDR1 and CDR2 are LGHDT and YNNKEL (reference sequence). The CDR3 is made up of 18 amino acids. The ends were cut back, 1 base at V and 0 bases at J, with 16 bases in the middle. The CDR3 loop reads CASSQGLTGPSSYNEQFF. The DNA for the CDR3 is TGTGCCAGCAGCCAAGGGTTAACAGGCCCGAGCTCCTACAATGAGCAGTTCTTC.

This clonotype was counted ten times or more. This chain joins TRBV9 and TRBJ2-7, with D tentatively TRBD2 (6 bases). The ends were cut back, 0 bases at V and 6 bases at J, with 19 bases in the middle. The CDR3 has 16 residues. Germline loops: CDR1 SGDLS, CDR2 YYNGEE. The CDR3 here is CASSVGAGTGAGEQYF. CDR3 bases: TGTGCCAGCAGCGTAGGCGCGGGAACCGGGGCGGGCGAGCAGTACTTC.

This clonotype was found many times. The chain couples TRBV27 to TRBJ2-3; D remains ambiguous. Per germline, CDR1 MNHEY and CDR2 SMNVEV (reference sequence). The ends were cut back, 0 bases at V and 5 bases at J, with 12 bases in the middle. This CDR3 region has 15 residues. This CDR3 reads CASSLSVGSLDTQYF. The CDR3 DNA is TGTGCCAGCAGTTTATCGGTCGGTAGCTTAGATACGCAGTATTTT.

This clonotype was found a few times. The chain recombines TRBV7-2 with TRBJ1-5; tentative D call: TRBD1 (5 bases). Germline lookup yields CDR1 SGHTA and CDR2 FQGNSA. V was cut by 3 bases and J by 1 base, with 10 bases left in between. The CDR3 extends over 15 amino acids. The DNA for the CDR3 is TGTGCCAGCAGCTTTGGGGACCTGAGCAATCAGCCCCAGCATTTT. Translating it yields CASSFGDLSNQPQHF. Full variable domain (rest looked up from reference TRBV7-2 and TRBJ1-5): GAGVSQSPSNKVTEKGKDVELRCDPISGHTALYWYRQSLGQGLEFLIYFQGNSAPDKSGLPSDRFSAERTGGSVSTLTIQRTQQEDSAVYLCASSFGDLSNQPQHFGDGTRLSIL.

This clonotype was observed a handful of times. This chain connects TRBV20-1 to TRBJ1-4; D is uncertain. V lost 2 bases, J lost 0 bases, and 10 bases lay in between. The germline CDR1 and CDR2 sequences are DFQATT and SNEGSKA (reference sequence). The CDR3 loop spans 15 amino acids. CDR3 DNA sequence: TGCAGTGCTAGAAGTTCTCCTGCAACTAATGAAAAACTGTTTTTT. It is translated as CSARSSPATNEKLFF.

This clonotype came up a few times. The rearrangement links TRBV29-1 to TRBJ2-7; D possibly corresponds to TRBD2 (5 bases). CDR1 and CDR2 (germline): SQVTM, ANQGSEA. The CDR3 loop spans 15 amino acids. V gave up 2 bases and J gave up 6 bases, with 20 bases separating them. The chain's CDR3 is CSVESIIWEGSEQYF. Here the CDR3 DNA reads TGCAGCGTTGAATCCATAATTTGGGAAGGGAGCGAGCAGTACTTC.

This clonotype was seen repeatedly, ten times or more. The V gene is TRBV28, the J gene TRBJ2-7, with D unresolved. The CDR3 runs to 12 residues. In germline, CDR1 is MDHEN, CDR2 SYDVKM. V lost 5 bases to trimming and J lost 4 bases, with 9 bases between them. The CDR3 DNA sequence: TGTGCCAGCAGTCCCGACCCATACGAGCAGTACTTC. Translated, it gives CASSPDPYEQYF.

The gene calls are TRBV6-1 and TRBJ1-4; tentatively, D is TRBD1 (6 bases). The germline V gene encodes CDR1 MNHNS and CDR2 SASEGT. The CDR3 totals 14 residues. The ends were cut back, 6 bases at V and 5 bases at J, with 13 bases in the middle. The CDR3 sequence is CASSPPDRNEKLFF. Written as DNA, the CDR3 is TGTGCCAGCAGCCCACCGGACAGAAATGAAAAACTGTTTTTT.

At least ten counts were recorded for this clonotype. The chain couples TRBV20-1 to TRBJ2-1; 12 bases align to TRBD2. This CDR3 has 19 amino acids. V dropped 4 bases and J dropped 2; count of bases not matched to a gene: 15. Germline V gives CDR1 DFQATT, CDR2 SNEGSKA (reference sequence). The CDR3 bases are TGCAGTGCTAAAGGACTAGCGGGATCTTTAGGCTCCCCCTACAATGAGCAGTTCTTC. Translation: CSAKGLAGSLGSPYNEQFF.

At least ten counts were recorded for this clonotype. The CDR3: CASSLWGMGNSYEQYF. CDR3 DNA sequence: TGTGCCAGCAGTTTATGGGGGATGGGTAACTCCTACGAGCAGTACTTC. The chain uses TRBV28 and TRBJ2-7, with D unclear. CDR3 length: 16 amino acids. The V gene lost 0 bases and the J gene lost 0 bases, with 12 bases spanning the gap. Looked up from germline, CDR1 is MDHEN and CDR2 is SYDVKM.

The chain uses TRBV6-1 and TRBJ1-5, with unresolved D. Germline V gene sequence: CDR1 MNHNS, CDR2 SASEGT. There are 15 residues in the CDR3. Trimming took 5 bases from V and 7 from J, leaving 18 bases between them. CDR3 in DNA: TGTGCCAGCAGTTCACTGTCCCCTGGTAGGCAGCCCCAGCATTTT. It specifies CASSSLSPGRQPQHF.

This clonotype came up many times. The chain carries TRBV6-5 and TRBJ2-7, with D perhaps matching TRBD2 (5 bases). The CDR3 totals 16 residues. Germline V CDR1 and CDR2: MNHEY, SVGAGI. With 2 bases removed from V and 0 bases from J, the gap between germline ends came to 14 bases. The CDR3 nucleotides read TGTGCCAGCAGTTACCGCCGTTACGGAGGCTCCTACGAGCAGTACTTC. This sequence encodes CASSYRRYGGSYEQYF.

Ten or more counts support this clonotype. The rearrangement joins TRBV6-2 or TRBV6-3 to TRBJ2-7, with 13 bases fitting TRBD2. CDR3 size: 18 residues. V trimming: 0 bases; J trimming: 4 bases; junction bases outside the gene matches: 9. Germline CDR1 is MNHEY and CDR2 is SVGEGT. As DNA, the CDR3 is TGTGCCAGCAGTTACTCCGGCTTGGGGACTAGCGGGGCTTACGAGCAGTACTTC. Its translation is CASSYSGLGTSGAYEQYF.

This clonotype turned up a few times. The junction does not match germline at one end; this may be a read error. This sequence joins TRBV28 and TRBJ1-5, with a tentative D call TRBD1 (5 bases). The germline gives CDR1 MDHEN, CDR2 SYDVKM. This CDR3 spans 15 amino acids. CDR3 nucleotide sequence: TGTGCCGGCAGTTTGCGCCTGACAGGCAATCAGCCCCAGCATTTT. Its translation: CAGSLRLTGNQPQHF. Drawing the rest from reference TRBV28 and TRBJ1-5, the complete variable domain is DVKVTQSSRYLVKRTGEKVFLECVQDMDHENMFWYRQDPGLGLRLIYFSYDVKMKEKGDIPEGYSVSREKKERFSLILESASTNQTSMYLCAGSLRLTGNQPQHFGDGTRLSIL.